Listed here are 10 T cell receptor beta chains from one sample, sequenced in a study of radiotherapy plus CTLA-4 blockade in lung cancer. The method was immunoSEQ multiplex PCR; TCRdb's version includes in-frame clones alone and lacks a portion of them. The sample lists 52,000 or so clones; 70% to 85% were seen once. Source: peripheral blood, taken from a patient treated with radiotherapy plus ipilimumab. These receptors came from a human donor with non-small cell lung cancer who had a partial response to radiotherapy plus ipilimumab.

As DNA, the CDR3 is TGTGCCAGCAGCCCCCAGGGGGTCTCCTACAATGAGCAGTTCTTC. Protein sequence: CASSPQGVSYNEQFF. This chain uses TRBV5-6 with TRBJ2-1, with 7 bases identical to TRBD1. This CDR3 contains 15 residues. V was pared by 4 bases and J by 0 bases, with 4 bases of the junction left unmatched. Germline assignment: CDR1 SGHDT and CDR2 YYEEEE.

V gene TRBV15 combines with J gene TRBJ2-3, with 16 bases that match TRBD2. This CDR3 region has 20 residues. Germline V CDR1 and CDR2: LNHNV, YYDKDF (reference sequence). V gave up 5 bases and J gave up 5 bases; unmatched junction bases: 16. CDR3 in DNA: TGTGCCACCAGCCCCCAGTACGGGACTAGCGGGGGGGGCCCCGGAGATACGCAGTATTTT. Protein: CATSPQYGTSGGGPGDTQYF.

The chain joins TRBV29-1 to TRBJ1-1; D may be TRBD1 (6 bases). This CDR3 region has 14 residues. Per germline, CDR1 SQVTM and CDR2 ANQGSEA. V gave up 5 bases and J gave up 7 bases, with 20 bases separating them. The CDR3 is CSVLAGGRGSEAFF. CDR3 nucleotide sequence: TGCAGCGTTTTAGCCGGCGGCAGGGGCAGTGAAGCTTTCTTT.

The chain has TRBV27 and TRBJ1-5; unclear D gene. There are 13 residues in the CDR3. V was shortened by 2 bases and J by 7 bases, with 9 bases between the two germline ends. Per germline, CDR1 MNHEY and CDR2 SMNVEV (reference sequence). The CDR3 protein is CASSLGRAQPQHF. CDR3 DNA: TGTGCCAGCAGTTTAGGGAGGGCCCAGCCCCAGCATTTT.

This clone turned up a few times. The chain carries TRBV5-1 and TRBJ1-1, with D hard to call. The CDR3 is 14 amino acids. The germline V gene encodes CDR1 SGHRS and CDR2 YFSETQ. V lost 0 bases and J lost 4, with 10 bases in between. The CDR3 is CASSLDHRSTEAFF. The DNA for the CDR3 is TGCGCCAGCAGCTTGGATCACAGATCCACTGAAGCTTTCTTT.

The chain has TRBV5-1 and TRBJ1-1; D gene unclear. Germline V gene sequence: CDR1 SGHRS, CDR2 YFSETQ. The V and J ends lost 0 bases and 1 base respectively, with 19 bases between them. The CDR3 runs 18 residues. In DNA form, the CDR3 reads TGCGCCAGCAGCTTGGTTTCGCTTCGGGGTGTGGGGAACACTGAAGCTTTCTTT. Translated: CASSLVSLRGVGNTEAFF.

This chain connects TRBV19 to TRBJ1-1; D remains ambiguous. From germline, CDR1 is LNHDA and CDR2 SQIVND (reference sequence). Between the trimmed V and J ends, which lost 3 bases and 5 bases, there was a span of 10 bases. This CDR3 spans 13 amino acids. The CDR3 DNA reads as TGTGCCAGTAGTATGATAGATGCGACTGAAGCTTTCTTT. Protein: CASSMIDATEAFF.

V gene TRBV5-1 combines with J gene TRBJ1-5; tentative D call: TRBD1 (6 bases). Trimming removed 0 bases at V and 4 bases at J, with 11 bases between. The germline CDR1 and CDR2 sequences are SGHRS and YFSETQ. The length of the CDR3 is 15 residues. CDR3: CASSLGTEPNQPQHF. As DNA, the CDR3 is TGCGCCAGCAGCTTGGGGACAGAACCAAATCAGCCCCAGCATTTT.

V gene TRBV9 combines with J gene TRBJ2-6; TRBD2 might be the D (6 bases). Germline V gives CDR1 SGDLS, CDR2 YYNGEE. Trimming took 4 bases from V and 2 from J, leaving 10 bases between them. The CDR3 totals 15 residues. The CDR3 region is CASSPTSPGANVLTF. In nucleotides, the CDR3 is TGTGCCAGCAGCCCAACTAGCCCTGGGGCCAACGTCCTGACTTTC. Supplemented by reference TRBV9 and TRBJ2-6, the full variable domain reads DSGVTQTPKHLITATGQRVTLRCSPRSGDLSVYWYQQSLDQGLQFLIQYYNGEERAKGNILERFSAQQFPDLHSELNLSSLELGDSALYFCASSPTSPGANVLTFGAGSRLTVL.

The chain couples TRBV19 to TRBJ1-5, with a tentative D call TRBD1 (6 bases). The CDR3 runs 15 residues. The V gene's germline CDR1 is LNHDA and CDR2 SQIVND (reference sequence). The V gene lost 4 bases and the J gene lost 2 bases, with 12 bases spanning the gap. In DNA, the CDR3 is TGTGCCAGTAGTACAACAGGGCCTGGCAATCAGCCCCAGCATTTT. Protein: CASSTTGPGNQPQHF.